The rows below give T cell receptor beta chains drawn from one sample of a study of blood T cell repertoires in COVID-19. Assay: immunoSEQ multiplex PCR; the TCRdb copy retains only in-frame clones and omits some. The table has about 89,000 clones, approximately 89% seen once. Source material: peripheral blood. These receptors all come from a human donor with active COVID-19. The donor label of this sample is uncertain. The CDR3 runs from the conserved cysteine through the conserved F or W. A D gene is named only where the DNA matches it firmly.

D gene,J gene,V gene,CDR3 protein
.,TRBJ2-2,TRBV7-2,CASSLRGAGAGELFF
TRBD2,TRBJ2-7,TRBV7-2,CASSLVPPRLAGSYEQYF
.,TRBJ2-3,TRBV7-2,CASSPRGRITDTQYF
TRBD2,TRBJ2-1,TRBV5-1,CASSSITSGGAASSYNEQFF
TRBD2,TRBJ2-7,TRBV5-4,CASSWGLAGDSYEQYF
.,TRBJ1-4,TRBV7-8,CASRRGEVGEKLFF
.,TRBJ1-5,TRBV7-9,CASSSQGQAARQPQHF
.,TRBJ1-3,TRBV7-9,CASSHPGRGNTIYF
TRBD2,TRBJ2-5,TRBV5-5,CASSSPSGAQETQYF
.,TRBJ1-5,TRBV27,CASRTSAQGLSNQPQHF
TRBD2,TRBJ2-3,TRBV2,CASSESRVAGERTDTQYF
.,TRBJ1-3,TRBV3-1/TRBV3-2,CASSHQGMPIGNTIYF
.,TRBJ2-1,TRBV6-5,CASSQGSSYNEQFF
TRBD1,TRBJ1-1,TRBV24-1,CATSERTGLTEAFF
TRBD1,TRBJ1-2,TRBV7-9,CASSSDRALLDF
.,TRBJ2-3,TRBV5-6,CASSPGSEDTQYF
.,TRBJ1-4,TRBV7-9,CASSLGMTAREEKLFF
TRBD1,TRBJ1-2,TRBV3-1/TRBV3-2,CASSQVAGGWYGYTF
.,TRBJ2-5,TRBV6-5,CASRRSREETQYF
.,TRBJ2-1,TRBV7-2,CASREGGYNEQFF
.,TRBJ1-5,TRBV6-2/TRBV6-3,CASSYGGNQPQHF
.,TRBJ2-7,TRBV10-1,CASSARDGYYEQYF
.,TRBJ1-2,TRBV3-1/TRBV3-2,CASSQETGVLSGYTF
.,TRBJ2-7,TRBV6-5,CAGGAGGTYEQYF
.,TRBJ1-1,TRBV13,CASSSRTGMANTEAFF
.,TRBJ1-2,TRBV6-5,CASIKRGEDGYTF
.,TRBJ2-5,TRBV5-1,CASSLAGRGARTETQYF
.,TRBJ2-2,TRBV14,CASTPAIGTGELFF
TRBD2,TRBJ2-2,TRBV9,CASSVLASGTPGYTGELFF
.,TRBJ2-2,TRBV7-6,CASSPRTNTGELFF
.,TRBJ1-1,TRBV7-2,CASSLTVEAFF
.,TRBJ2-3,TRBV13,CASSLEATGSDTQYF
TRBD1,TRBJ1-3,TRBV3-1/TRBV3-2,CASRPSGTAGNTIYF
TRBD2,TRBJ2-2,TRBV7-6,CASSAVLRGGRTGELFF
TRBD2,TRBJ2-1,TRBV5-4,CASSLERGGGVYNEQFF
.,TRBJ1-3,TRBV7-9,CASSHTGTGNTIYF
TRBD2,TRBJ2-7,TRBV7-2,CASSLRSHGLAGYEQYF
.,TRBJ1-1,TRBV15,CATSRDGRGLNTEAFF
TRBD2,TRBJ2-3,TRBV5-1,CASSLKPRGVSTDTQYF
.,TRBJ2-5,TRBV6-1,CASSEVLEETQYF
TRBD1,TRBJ1-4,TRBV9,CASSVEDRGEEKLFF
.,TRBJ2-3,TRBV5-6,CASSRDNAYTQYF
.,TRBJ2-5,TRBV11-2,CASSPEAGVAETQYF